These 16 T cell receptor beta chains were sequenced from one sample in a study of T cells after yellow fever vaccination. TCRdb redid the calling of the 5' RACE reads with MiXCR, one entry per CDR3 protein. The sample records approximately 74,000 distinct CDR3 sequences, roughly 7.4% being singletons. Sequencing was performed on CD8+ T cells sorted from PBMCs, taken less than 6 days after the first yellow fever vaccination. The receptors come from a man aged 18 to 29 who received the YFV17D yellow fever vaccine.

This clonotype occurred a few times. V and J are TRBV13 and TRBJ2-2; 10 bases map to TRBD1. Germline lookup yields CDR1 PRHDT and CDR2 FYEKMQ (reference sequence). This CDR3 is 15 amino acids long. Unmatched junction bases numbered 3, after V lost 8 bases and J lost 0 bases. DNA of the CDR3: TGTGCCAGCTCAGGGACAGGGGCGAACACCGGGGAGCTGTTTTTT. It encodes CASSGTGANTGELFF.

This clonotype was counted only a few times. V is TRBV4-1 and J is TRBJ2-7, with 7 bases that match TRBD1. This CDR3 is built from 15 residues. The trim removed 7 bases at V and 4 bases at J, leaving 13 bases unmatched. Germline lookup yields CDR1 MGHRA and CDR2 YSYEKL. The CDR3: CASKVNAGGAYEQYF. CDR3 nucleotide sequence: TGCGCCAGCAAGGTGAACGCAGGGGGTGCTTACGAGCAGTACTTC.

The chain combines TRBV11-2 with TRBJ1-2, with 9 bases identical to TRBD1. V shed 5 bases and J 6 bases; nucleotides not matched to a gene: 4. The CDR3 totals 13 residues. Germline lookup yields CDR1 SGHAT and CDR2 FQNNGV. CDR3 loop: CASSGDREHGYTF. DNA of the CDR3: TGTGCCAGCAGCGGGGACAGGGAGCATGGCTACACCTTC. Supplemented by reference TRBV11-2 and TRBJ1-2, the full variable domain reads EAGVAQSPRYKIIEKRQSVAFWCNPISGHATLYWYQQILGQGPKLLIQFQNNGVVDDSQLPKDRFSAERLKGVDSTLKIQPAKLEDSAVYLCASSGDREHGYTFGSGTRLTVV.

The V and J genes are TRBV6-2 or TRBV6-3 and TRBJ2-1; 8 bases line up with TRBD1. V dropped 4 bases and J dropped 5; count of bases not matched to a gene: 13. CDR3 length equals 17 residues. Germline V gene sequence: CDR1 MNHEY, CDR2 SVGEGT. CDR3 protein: CASSWADSGGPNNEQFF. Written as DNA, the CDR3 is TGTGCCAGCAGTTGGGCCGATTCAGGGGGCCCAAACAATGAGCAGTTCTTC.

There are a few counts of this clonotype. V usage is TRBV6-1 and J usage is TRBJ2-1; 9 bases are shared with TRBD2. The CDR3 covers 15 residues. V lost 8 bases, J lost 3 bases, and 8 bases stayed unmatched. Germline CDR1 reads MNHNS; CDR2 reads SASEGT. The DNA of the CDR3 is TGTGCCAGCGTCCCAGATAGCGGGGGCTACAATGAGCAGTTCTTC. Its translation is CASVPDSGGYNEQFF.

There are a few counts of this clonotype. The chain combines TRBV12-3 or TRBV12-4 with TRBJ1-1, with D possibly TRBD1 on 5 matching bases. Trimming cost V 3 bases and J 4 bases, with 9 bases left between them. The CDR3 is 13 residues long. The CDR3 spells CASSFSGTTEAFF. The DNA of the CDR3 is TGTGCCAGCAGTTTTTCCGGGACCACTGAAGCTTTCTTT.

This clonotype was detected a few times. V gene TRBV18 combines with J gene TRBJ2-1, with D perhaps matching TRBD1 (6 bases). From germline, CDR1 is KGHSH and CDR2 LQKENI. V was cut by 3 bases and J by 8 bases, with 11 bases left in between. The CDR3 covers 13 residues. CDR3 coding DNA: TGTGCCAGCTCACCCCAGGGGTTTGATGAGCAGTTCTTC. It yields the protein CASSPQGFDEQFF.

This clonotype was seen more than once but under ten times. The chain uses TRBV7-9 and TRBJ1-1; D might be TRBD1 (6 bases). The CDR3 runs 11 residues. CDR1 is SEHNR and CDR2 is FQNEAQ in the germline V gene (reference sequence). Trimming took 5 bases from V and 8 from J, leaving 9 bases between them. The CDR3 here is CASSTGTEAFF. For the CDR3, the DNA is TGTGCCAGCAGCACTGGGACAGAAGCTTTCTTT.

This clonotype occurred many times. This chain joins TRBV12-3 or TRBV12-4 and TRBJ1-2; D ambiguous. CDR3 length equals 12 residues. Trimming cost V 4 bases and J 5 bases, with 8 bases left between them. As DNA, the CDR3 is TGTGCCAGCAGTTCAGGATTTTATGGCTACACCTTC. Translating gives CASSSGFYGYTF.

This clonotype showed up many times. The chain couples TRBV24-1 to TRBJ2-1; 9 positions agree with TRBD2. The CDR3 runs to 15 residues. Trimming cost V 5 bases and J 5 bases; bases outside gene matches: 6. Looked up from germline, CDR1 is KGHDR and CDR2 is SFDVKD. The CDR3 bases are TGTGCCACCAGTGCCAGTAGCGGGAGACACAATGAGCAGTTCTTC. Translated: CATSASSGRHNEQFF.

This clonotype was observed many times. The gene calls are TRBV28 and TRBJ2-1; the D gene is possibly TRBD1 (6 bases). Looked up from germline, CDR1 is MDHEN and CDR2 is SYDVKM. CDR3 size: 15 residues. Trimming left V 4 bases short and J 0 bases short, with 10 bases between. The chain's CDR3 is CASSWTASSYNEQFF. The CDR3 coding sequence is TGTGCCAGCAGTTGGACAGCCAGCTCCTACAATGAGCAGTTCTTC.

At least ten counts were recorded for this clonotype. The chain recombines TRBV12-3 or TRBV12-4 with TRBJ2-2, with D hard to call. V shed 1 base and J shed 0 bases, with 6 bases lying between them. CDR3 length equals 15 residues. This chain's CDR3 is CASSLDRSNTGELFF. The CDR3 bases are TGTGCCAGCAGTTTAGACAGATCGAACACCGGGGAGCTGTTTTTT.

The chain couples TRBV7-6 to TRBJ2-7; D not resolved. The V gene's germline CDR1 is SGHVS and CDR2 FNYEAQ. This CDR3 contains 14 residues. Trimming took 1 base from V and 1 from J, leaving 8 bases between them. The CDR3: CASSLVTDSYEQYF. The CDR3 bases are TGTGCCAGCAGCTTAGTTACAGATTCCTACGAGCAGTACTTC.

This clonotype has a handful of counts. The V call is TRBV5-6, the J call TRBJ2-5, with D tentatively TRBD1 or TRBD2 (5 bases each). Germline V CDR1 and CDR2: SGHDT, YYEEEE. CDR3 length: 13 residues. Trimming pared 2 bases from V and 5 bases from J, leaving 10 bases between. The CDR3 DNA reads TGTGCCAGCAGCTTCCGGGGCAACGAGACCCAGTACTTC. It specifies CASSFRGNETQYF.

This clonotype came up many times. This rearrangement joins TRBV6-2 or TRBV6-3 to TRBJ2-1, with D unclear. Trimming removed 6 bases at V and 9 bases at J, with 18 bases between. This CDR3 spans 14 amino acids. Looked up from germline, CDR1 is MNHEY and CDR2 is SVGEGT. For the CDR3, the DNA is TGTGCCAGCAGCCCGGGCCAACGCGTCCTTGAGCAGTTCTTC. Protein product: CASSPGQRVLEQFF.

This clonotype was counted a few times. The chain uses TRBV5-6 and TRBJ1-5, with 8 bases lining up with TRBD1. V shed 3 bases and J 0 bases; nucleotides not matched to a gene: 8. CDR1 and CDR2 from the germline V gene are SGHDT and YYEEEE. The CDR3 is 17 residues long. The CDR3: CASSSPRTGFSNQPQHF. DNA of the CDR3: TGTGCCAGCAGCTCTCCGCGGACAGGGTTTAGCAATCAGCCCCAGCATTTT.